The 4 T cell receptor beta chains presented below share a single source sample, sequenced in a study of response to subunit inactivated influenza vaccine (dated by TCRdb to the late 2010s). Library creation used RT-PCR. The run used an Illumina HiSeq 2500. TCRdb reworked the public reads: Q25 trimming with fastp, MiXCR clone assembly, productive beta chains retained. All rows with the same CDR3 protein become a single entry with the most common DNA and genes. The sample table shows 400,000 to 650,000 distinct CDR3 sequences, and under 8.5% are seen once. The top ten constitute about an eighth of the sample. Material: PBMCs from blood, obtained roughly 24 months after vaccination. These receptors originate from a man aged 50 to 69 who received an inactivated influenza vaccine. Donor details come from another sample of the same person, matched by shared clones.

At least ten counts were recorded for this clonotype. The CDR3 spells CASSVESDSYEQYF. In nucleotides, the CDR3 is TGTGCCAGCAGCGTAGAATCGGACTCCTACGAGCAGTACTTC. The chain couples TRBV9 to TRBJ2-7; D gene uncertain. Trimming left V 0 bases short and J 0 bases short, with 7 bases between. CDR1 and CDR2 (germline): SGDLS, YYNGEE. This CDR3 is 14 amino acids long.

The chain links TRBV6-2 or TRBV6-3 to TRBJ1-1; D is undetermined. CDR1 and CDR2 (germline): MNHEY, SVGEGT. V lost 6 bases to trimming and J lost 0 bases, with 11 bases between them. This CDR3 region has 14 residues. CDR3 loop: CASSVPRMNTEAFF. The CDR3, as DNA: TGTGCCAGCAGCGTCCCCCGAATGAACACTGAAGCTTTCTTT.

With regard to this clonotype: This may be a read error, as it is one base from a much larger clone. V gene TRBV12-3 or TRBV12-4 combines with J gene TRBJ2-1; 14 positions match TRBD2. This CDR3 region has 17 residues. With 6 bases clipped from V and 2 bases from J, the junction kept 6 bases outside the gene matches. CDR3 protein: CASSGLAGGHPYNEQFF. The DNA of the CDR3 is TGTGCCAGCAGCGGACTAGCGGGAGGCCACCCCTACAATGAGCAGTTCTTC.

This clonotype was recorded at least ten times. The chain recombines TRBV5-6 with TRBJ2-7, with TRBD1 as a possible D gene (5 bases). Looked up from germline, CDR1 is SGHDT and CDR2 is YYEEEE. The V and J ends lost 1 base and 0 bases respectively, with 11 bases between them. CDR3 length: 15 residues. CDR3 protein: CASSLTGTFSYEQYF. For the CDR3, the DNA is TGTGCCAGCAGCTTGACAGGAACCTTCTCCTACGAGCAGTACTTC.